The sequence of this TCR beta chain was determined in a study of CD8+ T cells in alopecia areata (dated by TCRdb to 2016 to 2018). The study in broad terms: Treated patients were enrolled in an open-label pilot trial of oral tofacitinib, 5 to 10 mg twice daily, for moderate-to-severe alopecia areata. RNA was obtained with the PAXgene miRNA kit for fixed scalp, the miRNeasy kit for PBMCs, and the RNeasy kit for mouse skin. Scalp clonality was compared across normal scalp (n=4), patchy alopecia areata scalp (n=8), and alopecia totalis/universalis scalp (n=8). TCRbeta CDR3 regions were amplified by immunoSEQ multiplex PCR using 35 Vbeta forward and 13 Jbeta reverse primers. Patients on tofacitinib were biopsied at baseline and after 4 and 24 weeks of treatment, and several of the patients also had a later scalp biopsy. Disease severity in treated patients was measured with the SALT score, which quantifies the percentage of affected scalp surface area. Human TCRbeta sequencing covered scalp tissue and sorted CD4+ and CD8+ peripheral blood T cells from patchy and totalis/universalis alopecia areata patients and healthy controls. Tofacitinib was given for 6 to 18 months, followed by 6 months of follow-up off drug to assess delayed response and recurrence. High-throughput TCRbeta sequencing was used to examine T cell clonal expansion in alopecia areata in both the C3H/HeJ mouse model and human patients.

Remarks on this clone: Its cognate antigen has yet to be identified. No clone much larger than this one lies a single base away; base qualities are absent.

Libraries were constructed by the immunoSEQ multiplex PCR assay. RNA was extracted from all samples and reverse transcribed into cDNA, which served as template for TCR sequencing. SuperScript III was used to make first-strand cDNA, primed with a 2:1 mix of oligo-dT and random hexamers. A synthetic immune receptor repertoire was used to assess amplification bias, and residual bias was removed computationally. The source study handled its data this way. Raw reads were preprocessed to remove errors, and CDR3 was defined by IMGT conventions from the conserved cysteine to phenylalanine. Clonality was calculated as 1 minus Shannon entropy normalized by log2 of the number of productive unique TCRs. Whether each scalp clone was CD4 or CD8 was inferred by checking scalp TCRbeta sequences against the CD4 and CD8 repertoires from sorted blood. This immuneACCESS table, as held by TCRdb, lists in-frame sequences with V and J called but not all clones. Of the missing ones, under half trace to an unresolved V gene in checked studies; the others have no known cause. From that table come the V and J calls and clone size; the DNA was used to work out D and trimming. This sample holds about 60,000 clones; 46% were observed only once. In total, the top ten clones hold just over 20% of the sample.

Reading the germline V gene gives CDR1 SGDLS and CDR2 YYNGEE. Relative to germline, V is missing 0 bases and J is missing 5 bases, with 6 bases of the junction outside any gene match. Including the terminal cysteine and phenylalanine, the CDR3 comprises 16 residues. Only the CDR3 DNA stays, 48 bases, in frame from base 1. The treatment or condition label here, explained by the study, means: oral pan-JAK inhibitor, 5-10 mg twice daily. Lesional scalp punch biopsies and peripheral blood were collected from alopecia areata patients. After PBMCs were isolated by density centrifugation and stained for CD3, CD4 and CD8, a FACSAria was used to sort CD4+ and CD8+ T cells. On the study overall, not on this receptor specifically: Tofacitinib significantly lowered scalp clonality and the number of expanded CD8+ clones among the top 100 scalp clones. TCR sequences shared between patients were less clear than in mice, possibly partly because of HLA diversity in the patient population. Because the treated cohort was small and had just a single nonresponder, larger studies are needed to establish links between baseline CD8+ expansion and response. During tofacitinib treatment, many expanded lesional clones stuck around in both scalp and blood, and this persistence may partly explain why relapse happens after treatment is stopped. Higher clonality and more expanded CD8+ clones were observed in lesional scalp than in normal scalp, particularly in alopecia totalis/universalis, a finding suggestive of antigenic drive. Unlike mouse skin, where gammadelta T cells dominate, normal human skin contains resident alphabeta T cells that get sequenced too, which complicates analysis of the scalp TCR repertoire.

This sequence uses TRBV9 and TRBJ2-5, with TRBD2 matching 11 junction bases. This material consisted of CD8+ T cells sorted from blood, taken at roughly week 38, from a patient treated with tofacitinib. The clonotype comes from a human donor with alopecia areata. The nucleotides read TGTGCCAGCAGCGTAGTAACTAGCGGGAGCGTCGAGACCCAGTACTTC. It specifies CASSVVTSGSVETQYF.